Presented here are 15 T cell receptor beta chains from one specimen sequenced in a study of shared clonotypes between healthy human individuals. Assay used: immunoSEQ multiplex PCR; TCRdb lists only in-frame clones, some missing. Here the sample spans 800,000 to 950,000 clones, approximately 97% being singletons. Naive CD8 isolation took CD45RO-negative cells positively selected for CCR7 and excluded terminally differentiated effector memory CD45RA+ cells. Specimen: naive CD8+ T cells sorted from blood. These receptor sequences come from a man aged 25 to 40 in good health.

The V gene is TRBV7-9, the J gene TRBJ1-2, with 8 bases identical to TRBD1. The V gene's germline CDR1 is SEHNR and CDR2 FQNEAQ (reference sequence). The V gene end was trimmed by 1 base and the J gene end by 2 bases; junction bases not matched to a gene: 9. This CDR3 is 17 amino acids long. The CDR3 sequence: CASSLEGTGGLNYGYTF. CDR3 bases: TGTGCCAGCAGCTTAGAAGGGACAGGCGGCCTAAACTATGGCTACACCTTC.

The rearrangement joins TRBV5-1 to TRBJ1-4, with 8 positions matching TRBD1. The germline CDR1 and CDR2 sequences are SGHRS and YFSETQ. The CDR3 sequence is 14 residues long. Trimming at V came to 4 bases and at J to 8 bases, leaving 7 bases not matched to a gene. Written as DNA, the CDR3 is TGCGCCAGCAGCCAAGGACAGGGAAGGGAAAAACTGTTTTTT. Protein sequence: CASSQGQGREKLFF.

This chain links TRBV7-9 with TRBJ1-1; D uncertain. CDR1 is SEHNR, CDR2 FQNEAQ, per germline (reference sequence). Between the trimmed V and J ends, which lost 3 bases and 2 bases, there was a span of 16 bases. CDR3 length equals 16 residues. DNA for the CDR3: TGTGCCAGCAGCTTGGGCGCGCTCCGAAAAAACACTGAAGCTTTCTTT. Encoded protein: CASSLGALRKNTEAFF.

This chain connects TRBV9 to TRBJ2-7; 7 positions agree with TRBD2. V trimming: 4 bases; J trimming: 0 bases; junction bases outside the gene matches: 7. CDR1 is SGDLS, CDR2 YYNGEE, per germline. The CDR3 loop spans 15 amino acids. The DNA of the CDR3 is TGTGCCAGCAGCCCCCGACGGACTAGCTCCTACGAGCAGTACTTC. It encodes CASSPRRTSSYEQYF.

The CDR3, as DNA: TGCAGCGTTGAAGAATGGGCTAGCGGGAGAAATGAGCAGTACTTC. It codes for CSVEEWASGRNEQYF. This chain joins TRBV29-1 and TRBJ2-7; 10 bases line up with TRBD2. The CDR3 has 15 amino acids. The junction had 9 bases not matched to a gene; V was cut back by 0 bases and J by 7 bases. Germline V gene sequence: CDR1 SQVTM, CDR2 ANQGSEA.

The V and J genes are TRBV13 and TRBJ2-1, with 11 bases aligning to TRBD2. V was pared by 4 bases and J by 8 bases, with 10 bases of the junction left unmatched. CDR1 is PRHDT and CDR2 is FYEKMQ in the germline V gene (reference sequence). This CDR3 contains 16 residues. The CDR3 DNA sequence: TGTGCCAGCAGCTCCCGGGCTAGCGGGAGGTCTTATGAGCAGTTCTTC. This sequence encodes CASSSRASGRSYEQFF.

The chain has TRBV27 and TRBJ2-1, with 12 bases lining up with TRBD2. The CDR3 spans 16 residues. Per the germline V gene, CDR1 is MNHEY and CDR2 is SMNVEV (reference sequence). The junction had 9 bases not matched to a gene; V was cut back by 5 bases and J by 7 bases. The CDR3, as DNA: TGTGCCAGCAGTCGCCTAACTAGCGGGAGGAGGAATGAGCAGTTCTTC. This gives the protein CASSRLTSGRRNEQFF.

V gene TRBV5-4 combines with J gene TRBJ2-5; D is possibly TRBD2 (6 bases). Germline values: CDR1 SGHNT, CDR2 YYREEE (reference sequence). Trimming took 4 bases from V and 5 from J, leaving 15 bases between them. This CDR3 comprises 14 residues. CDR3 coding DNA: TGTGCCAGCAGCAAGGCCGGGACTGGGGAGACCCAGTACTTC. This sequence encodes CASSKAGTGETQYF.

This clone appeared a few times. The chain uses TRBV5-1 and TRBJ2-7; D is perhaps TRBD2 (6 bases). Trimming removed 0 bases from V and 7 bases from J, with 14 bases in between. This CDR3 contains 14 residues. From germline, CDR1 is SGHRS and CDR2 YFSETQ. CDR3 DNA sequence: TGCGCCAGCAGCTTGGGGGACTCTATAGTAGAGCAGTACTTC. As protein: CASSLGDSIVEQYF.

The genes are TRBV29-1 and TRBJ2-1, with 12 bases fitting TRBD2. This CDR3 contains 18 residues. From germline, CDR1 is SQVTM and CDR2 ANQGSEA. V gave up 4 bases and J gave up 7 bases; unmatched junction bases: 17. CDR3 residues: CSVGTWVATSGRTNEQFF. The CDR3 DNA reads as TGCAGCGTTGGAACGTGGGTCGCGACTAGCGGGAGAACAAATGAGCAGTTCTTC.

The chain is built from TRBV6-4 and TRBJ1-2; D unclear. V lost 0 bases and J lost 8, with 16 bases in between. CDR3 length: 15 residues. CDR1 is MRHNA and CDR2 is SNTAGT in the germline V gene. CDR3 sequence reads: CASSDSLVVGDGYTF. The CDR3 nucleotides read TGTGCCAGCAGTGACTCCCTAGTCGTGGGCGACGGCTACACCTTC.

V gene TRBV27 combines with J gene TRBJ2-1; D is perhaps TRBD1 or TRBD2 (5 bases each). Germline V gives CDR1 MNHEY, CDR2 SMNVEV (reference sequence). The V and J ends lost 5 bases and 4 bases respectively, with 12 bases between them. There are 14 residues in the CDR3. DNA of the CDR3: TGTGCCAGCAGTATCCGGGACGTGTACAATGAGCAGTTCTTC. Encoded protein: CASSIRDVYNEQFF.

The J gene is TRBJ1-5, the V gene TRBV10-3, with TRBD1 as a possible D gene (5 bases). Germline V gene sequence: CDR1 ENHRY, CDR2 SYGVKD. The CDR3 consists of 13 residues. The V end lost 7 bases, the J end lost 4 bases, and 11 bases lay between the germline ends. CDR3 region: CAINSGTNQPQHF. CDR3 sequence (DNA): TGTGCCATCAATTCCGGGACGAATCAGCCCCAGCATTTT.

The genes are TRBV15 and TRBJ2-1; no clear D. V lost 3 bases and J lost 2, with 29 bases in between. The CDR3 runs to 21 residues. CDR1 and CDR2 from the germline V gene are LNHNV and YYDKDF (reference sequence). CDR3: CATSRGGDMDSRASPYNEQFF. CDR3 bases: TGTGCCACCAGCAGGGGTGGCGACATGGATTCGCGCGCCTCGCCCTACAATGAGCAGTTCTTC.

In nucleotides, the CDR3 is TGCGCCAGCAGCCAAGAGTTTGGTACCTTGCCCCAGCATTTT. This encodes CASSQEFGTLPQHF. The chain joins TRBV4-1 to TRBJ1-5, with unresolved D. Trimming removed 0 bases at V and 9 bases at J, with 12 bases between. Germline V gene sequence: CDR1 MGHRA, CDR2 YSYEKL. This CDR3 has 14 amino acids.